The rows below give T cell receptor beta chains drawn from one sample of a study of preoperative IRX-2 immunotherapy in early breast cancer. Repertoires were generated with immunoSEQ multiplex PCR, while TCRdb's copy carries only in-frame clones and drops some. The sample lists roughly 34,000 clones; 89% were seen once. The material was tumor tissue, obtained after IRX-2 immunotherapy. The receptors originated from a human donor with breast cancer. Both conserved end residues are part of each CDR3. A D gene is named only where the DNA matches it firmly. For some rows the clone size is stated as once, few or many, or as a class when expanded; others skip it.

j_call v_call clone_size d_call cdr3_nt cdr3_aa
TRBJ1-4 TRBV11-3 . TRBD1 TGTGCCAGCAGCCCGAGACAGGGGAGGAATGAAAAACTGTTTTTT CASSPRQGRNEKLFF
TRBJ1-1 TRBV6-8 . TRBD1 TGTGCCATGGGGACAGGGGAGGGTCTGGCGAACACTGAAGCTTTCTTT CAMGTGEGLANTEAFF
TRBJ2-1 TRBV6-8 . . TGTGCCAGCAGTTACTCCCGAATGGGGGCTGAGCAGTTCTTC CASSYSRMGAEQFF
TRBJ2-2 TRBV9 . . TGTGCCAGCAAGATCCGGCCGAACACCGGGGAGCTGTTTTTT CASKIRPNTGELFF
TRBJ1-1 TRBV6-8 once . TGTGCCAGCAGGAAGGGGGTGGCCCCTGAAGCTTTCTTT CASRKGVAPEAFF
TRBJ1-1 TRBV6-8 . . TGTGCCAGCAGTTACTCGTATTACCGGCCCACTGAAGCTTTCTTT CASSYSYYRPTEAFF
TRBJ2-2 TRBV5-1 once TRBD2 TGCGCCAGCAGCAACCTCGGCGGGAGCGTCACCGGGGAGCTGTTTTTT CASSNLGGSVTGELFF
TRBJ2-1 TRBV19 . . TGTGCCAGTAGTCGGGACCAAAGCTCCTACAATGAGCAGTTCTTC CASSRDQSSYNEQFF
TRBJ2-3 TRBV19 once TRBD2 TGTGCCAGTAGCGGACTAGCGGGGCTCACAGATACGCAGTATTTT CASSGLAGLTDTQYF
TRBJ2-3 TRBV29-1 . . TGCAGCGTTATGTGGGACACAGATACGCAGTATTTT CSVMWDTDTQYF
TRBJ1-1 TRBV11-3 . . TGTGCCAGCAGCAAGAAGGGGGGCGAAGACACTGAAGCTTTCTTT CASSKKGGEDTEAFF
TRBJ1-4 TRBV7-8 . . TGTGCCAGCAGCTTATCGGCAGGGCTTAATGAAAAACTGTTTTTT CASSLSAGLNEKLFF
TRBJ1-2 TRBV28 . . TGTGCCAGCAGTCCCCCGGGGGCCAGTGGCTACACCTTC CASSPPGASGYTF
TRBJ2-1 TRBV19 . TRBD2 TGTGCCAGTAGTAAGGGGCCTAGCGGGAGAGAAAATGAGCAGTTCTTC CASSKGPSGRENEQFF
TRBJ2-3 TRBV5-1 once . TGCGCCACCGCCGCGGGACAAAGCACAGATACGCAGTATTTT CATAAGQSTDTQYF
TRBJ1-2 TRBV29-1 . . TGCAGCGTTGAGACAGCAGTCTATGGCTACACCTTC CSVETAVYGYTF